Presented here are 23 T cell receptor beta chains from one specimen sequenced in a study of T cells in localized non-small cell lung cancer. Data came from immunoSEQ multiplex PCR; TCRdb stores just in-frame clones and leaves some out. The sample contains over 65,000 clones, 84% of which appear only once. The sequences come from peripheral blood, collected before any cancer treatment. Source of these receptors: a female donor older than 55 with stage I lung adenocarcinoma.

This chain links TRBV19 with TRBJ2-7; tentatively, D is TRBD1 (6 bases). V lost 3 bases, J lost 2 bases, and 14 bases lay in between. The length of the CDR3 is 15 residues. The germline V gene has CDR1 LNHDA and CDR2 SQIVND (reference sequence). CDR3 nucleotide sequence: TGTGCCAGTAGTATCGGCGCAGGGGTCCCCTACGAGCAGTACTTC. Its translation: CASSIGAGVPYEQYF.

The chain employs TRBV9 and TRBJ2-6, with TRBD1 identical over 11 bases. Germline values: CDR1 SGDLS, CDR2 YYNGEE. The J segment lost 4 bases and the V segment lost 0 bases, leaving 12 bases of the junction unmatched. The CDR3 covers 20 residues. CDR3 residues: CASSVAQVGTGGTGANVLTF. CDR3 bases: TGTGCCAGCAGCGTAGCCCAGGTGGGGACAGGGGGAACAGGGGCCAACGTCCTGACTTTC.

The chain carries TRBV5-1 and TRBJ2-3; 8 nucleotides line up with TRBD2. Per germline, CDR1 SGHRS and CDR2 YFSETQ. The CDR3 length is 15 residues. Germline trimming cut 3 bases from V and 3 bases from J; bases unmatched to any gene: 6. The CDR3 sequence: CASSSQAGVTDTQYF. In nucleotides, the CDR3 is TGCGCCAGCAGCTCACAAGCGGGAGTTACAGATACGCAGTATTTT.

This chain links TRBV4-1 with TRBJ2-7; 9 positions match TRBD2. CDR1 is MGHRA and CDR2 is YSYEKL in the germline V gene. There are 20 residues in the CDR3. V was clipped by 0 bases and J by 3 bases; unmatched bases: 18. This CDR3 is CASSQDRGLRGGRAGYEQYF. CDR3 nucleotides: TGCGCCAGCAGCCAAGATCGGGGTCTACGGGGCGGGAGGGCCGGCTACGAGCAGTACTTC.

The genes are TRBV9 and TRBJ2-1; 7 bases fit TRBD2. This CDR3 region has 14 residues. The V segment lost 0 bases and the J segment 8 bases; nucleotides outside the gene matches: 5. CDR1 SGDLS and CDR2 YYNGEE come from the germline V gene. The DNA of the CDR3 is TGTGCCAGCAGCGTAGCGGGAGGTTTCGATGAGCAGTTCTTC. This sequence encodes CASSVAGGFDEQFF.

V gene TRBV6-5 combines with J gene TRBJ2-7; possibly TRBD2 for D (6 bases). Per the germline V gene, CDR1 is MNHEY and CDR2 is SVGAGI. V shed 5 bases and J shed 1 base, with 12 bases lying between them. The CDR3 extends over 14 amino acids. This CDR3 is CASSRSGPSYEQYF. In nucleotides, the CDR3 is TGTGCCAGCAGTCGTAGCGGTCCGTCCTACGAGCAGTACTTC.

The chain recombines TRBV14 with TRBJ2-1, with D perhaps TRBD2 (5 bases). This CDR3 spans 19 amino acids. Germline CDR1 reads SGHDN; CDR2 reads FVKESK. V was clipped by 1 base and J by 0 bases, with 19 bases between them. The CDR3 reads CASSQGLLAPRSSYNEQFF. The CDR3 DNA follows: TGTGCCAGCAGCCAAGGGCTTCTAGCCCCACGGAGCTCCTACAATGAGCAGTTCTTC.

V and J are TRBV5-1 and TRBJ2-2; 15 nucleotides match TRBD2. The germline gives CDR1 SGHRS, CDR2 YFSETQ. The CDR3 extends over 18 amino acids. J gave up 5 bases and V 4 bases, and 9 bases lay outside the gene matches. In nucleotides, the CDR3 is TGCGCCAGCAGCGGCGGACTAGCGGGAGGGCCTCGGACCGGGGAGCTGTTTTTT. The encoded protein is CASSGGLAGGPRTGELFF.

This clone was found once. The V gene is TRBV7-2, the J gene TRBJ2-3; D remains unclear. This CDR3 spans 13 amino acids. The germline V gene encodes CDR1 SGHTA and CDR2 FQGNSA. Trimming took 3 bases from V and 1 from J, leaving 5 bases between them. The chain's CDR3 is CASSFERTDTQYF. For the CDR3, the DNA is TGTGCCAGCAGCTTTGAACGCACAGATACGCAGTATTTT.

The CDR3 is CASSPDRNSPLHF. DNA of the CDR3: TGTGCCAGCAGCCCAGACAGAAATTCACCCCTCCACTTT. The rearrangement joins TRBV5-4 to TRBJ1-6; weak D call: TRBD1 (5 bases). V was trimmed by 4 bases and J by 7 bases, leaving 9 bases between them. Germline V gives CDR1 SGHNT, CDR2 YYREEE (reference sequence). There are 13 residues in the CDR3.

This sequence joins TRBV28 and TRBJ2-5; 7 bases line up with TRBD1. This CDR3 has 13 residues. V was pared by 1 base and J by 4 bases, with 0 bases of the junction left unmatched. Germline V gives CDR1 MDHEN, CDR2 SYDVKM. DNA of the CDR3: TGTGCCAGCAGTTTATCAGGGGGAGAGACCCAGTACTTC. Residues: CASSLSGGETQYF.

The chain recombines TRBV7-9 with TRBJ1-6, with D possibly TRBD1 on 5 matching bases. V was pared by 1 base and J by 7 bases, with 8 bases between. CDR3 length: 14 residues. Per germline, CDR1 SEHNR and CDR2 FQNEAQ (reference sequence). In DNA form, the CDR3 reads TGTGCCAGCAGCTTAGGGGCAGGGAATTCACCCCTCCACTTT. Protein product: CASSLGAGNSPLHF. Using reference TRBV7-9 and TRBJ1-6 for the parts outside the CDR3, the full variable domain is DTGVSQNPRHKITKRGQNVTFRCDPISEHNRLYWYRQTLGQGPEFLTYFQNEAQLEKSRLLSDRFSAERPKGSFSTLEIQRTEQGDSAMYLCASSLGAGNSPLHFGNGTRLTVT.

The J gene is TRBJ1-6, the V gene TRBV14; a weak D match, TRBD1 (5 bases). V lost 3 bases and J lost 6, with 12 bases in between. The CDR3 runs to 15 residues. Germline V lookup: CDR1 SGHDN, CDR2 FVKESK. The CDR3: CASSHGTPTNSPLHF. Written as DNA, the CDR3 is TGTGCCAGCAGCCATGGGACGCCGACTAATTCACCCCTCCACTTT. The whole variable domain, filled in from reference TRBV14 and TRBJ1-6, reads EAGVTQFPSHSVIEKGQTVTLRCDPISGHDNLYWYRRVMGKEIKFLLHFVKESKQDESGMPNNRFLAERTGGTYSTLKVQPAELEDSGVYFCASSHGTPTNSPLHFGNGTRLTVT.

This sequence joins TRBV2 and TRBJ2-2; 16 positions agree with TRBD2. Germline CDR1 and CDR2: SNHLY and FYNNEI. The ends lost 4 bases at V and 5 bases at J; junction bases unmatched: 1. The CDR3 totals 16 residues. The CDR3 sequence: CASSVGLAGGTGELFF. The CDR3 DNA is TGTGCCAGCAGTGTGGGACTAGCGGGGGGGACCGGGGAGCTGTTTTTT.

V and J are TRBV19 and TRBJ2-6, with no clear D. The CDR3 is 15 amino acids. The germline CDR1 and CDR2 sequences are LNHDA and SQIVND (reference sequence). The ends were cut back, 4 bases at V and 2 bases at J, with 9 bases in the middle. CDR3 sequence: CASSKVLPGANVLTF. The CDR3 nucleotides read TGTGCCAGTAGTAAGGTTCTGCCTGGGGCCAACGTCCTGACTTTC.

This clone was picked up one time. The V call is TRBV15, the J call TRBJ2-1; 9 bases are shared with TRBD2. V trimming: 3 bases; J trimming: 5 bases; junction bases outside the gene matches: 8. This CDR3 contains 16 residues. Looked up from germline, CDR1 is LNHNV and CDR2 is YYDKDF (reference sequence). The CDR3 nucleotides are TGTGCCACCAGCAGCAGAGCGGGGGGAGGGAACAATGAGCAGTTCTTC. The encoded protein is CATSSRAGGGNNEQFF. Using reference TRBV15 and TRBJ2-1 for the parts outside the CDR3, the full variable domain is DAMVIQNPRYQVTQFGKPVTLSCSQTLNHNVMYWYQQKSSQAPKLLFHYYDKDFNNEADTPDNFQSRRPNTSFCFLDIRSPGLGDTAMYLCATSSRAGGGNNEQFFGPGTRLTVL.

The chain joins TRBV6-1 to TRBJ1-1, with 10 bases that match TRBD1. The CDR3 sequence is 13 residues long. V gave up 3 bases and J gave up 13 bases; unmatched junction bases: 8. CDR1 is MNHNS and CDR2 is SASEGT in the germline V gene. This CDR3 is CASSDPDRGIRFF. The DNA for the CDR3 is TGTGCCAGCAGTGACCCGGACAGGGGGATTCGTTTCTTT.

V gene TRBV29-1 combines with J gene TRBJ2-2; weak D call: TRBD1 (5 bases). Germline CDR1 and CDR2: SQVTM and ANQGSEA. V shed 3 bases and J shed 6 bases, with 11 bases lying between them. The CDR3 contains 13 residues. CDR3 protein: CSVDRDRAGELFF. The CDR3 region has the DNA TGCAGCGTTGACAGGGATCGGGCCGGGGAGCTGTTTTTT.

The chain joins TRBV7-8 to TRBJ1-1; 7 bases agree with TRBD1. Germline V gives CDR1 SGHVS, CDR2 FQNEAQ. CDR3 size: 13 residues. Unmatched junction bases numbered 5, after V lost 6 bases and J lost 4 bases. The CDR3 loop reads CASRPGQSTEAFF. In DNA form, the CDR3 reads TGTGCCAGCAGACCGGGACAGAGCACTGAAGCTTTCTTT.

The genes are TRBV4-1 and TRBJ1-5, with D possibly TRBD1 on 6 matching bases. V lost 0 bases and J lost 0, with 9 bases in between. The CDR3 totals 16 residues. Germline V gives CDR1 MGHRA, CDR2 YSYEKL. Here the CDR3 reads CASSQEGGYSNQPQHF. In DNA form, the CDR3 reads TGCGCCAGCAGCCAAGAAGGGGGATATAGCAATCAGCCCCAGCATTTT.

The chain uses TRBV6-4 and TRBJ2-6, with D possibly matching TRBD2 (5 bases). CDR1 and CDR2 from the germline V gene are MRHNA and SNTAGT. The CDR3 length is 14 residues. V was shortened by 7 bases and J by 0 bases, with 7 bases between the two germline ends. CDR3 sequence: CASKRDSGANVLTF. The CDR3 DNA follows: TGTGCCAGCAAGAGGGACTCTGGGGCCAACGTCCTGACTTTC.

As to this clone: This CDR3 is also generated by other DNA sequences in the sample. This sequence joins TRBV5-1 and TRBJ2-7; 8 nucleotides agree with TRBD1. CDR3 length: 15 amino acids. The V gene's germline CDR1 is SGHRS and CDR2 YFSETQ. With 0 bases clipped from V and 2 bases from J, the junction kept 4 bases outside the gene matches. The CDR3 DNA is TGCGCCAGCAGCTTGGGACAGGGGCGAACCTACGAGCAGTACTTC. Amino acids: CASSLGQGRTYEQYF.

The genes are TRBV14 and TRBJ1-1; D is unresolved. Germline V gene sequence: CDR1 SGHDN, CDR2 FVKESK. CDR3 length equals 13 residues. V was shortened by 4 bases and J by 2 bases, with 8 bases between the two germline ends. CDR3 loop: CASSPQHNTEAFF. The CDR3 nucleotides are TGTGCCAGCAGCCCACAGCATAACACTGAAGCTTTCTTT.